This entry describes one TCR beta chain. The table came from immunoSEQ multiplex PCR; TCRdb's copy has only in-frame clones and leaves some out. In the table there are 40,000 to 45,000 clones, 92% of which are singletons. The sample belongs to a study of blood T cell repertoires in COVID-19. In the study overall: The United States, Italy and Spain supplied acute and convalescent COVID-19 samples.

The CDR3 consists of 15 residues. Germline assignment: CDR1 SGHNT and CDR2 YYREEE (reference sequence). Losses at the gene ends were 2 bases for V and 2 bases for J; bases not matched to a gene: 1. V is TRBV5-4 and J is TRBJ2-5; the match to TRBD2 covers 12 bases. The receptor was isolated from a human donor in a cohort sampled during active COVID-19. The specimen was peripheral blood. The DNA for the CDR3 is TGTGCCAGCAGCTTAGGACTAGCGGGGCAAGAGACCCAGTACTTC. It translates to CASSLGLAGQETQYF. Variable domain in full (rest from reference TRBV5-4 and TRBJ2-5): ETGVTQSPTHLIKTRGQQVTLRCSSQSGHNTVSWYQQALGQGPQFIFQYYREEENGRGNFPPRFSGLQFPNYSSELNVNALELDDSALYLCASSLGLAGQETQYFGPGTRLLVL.